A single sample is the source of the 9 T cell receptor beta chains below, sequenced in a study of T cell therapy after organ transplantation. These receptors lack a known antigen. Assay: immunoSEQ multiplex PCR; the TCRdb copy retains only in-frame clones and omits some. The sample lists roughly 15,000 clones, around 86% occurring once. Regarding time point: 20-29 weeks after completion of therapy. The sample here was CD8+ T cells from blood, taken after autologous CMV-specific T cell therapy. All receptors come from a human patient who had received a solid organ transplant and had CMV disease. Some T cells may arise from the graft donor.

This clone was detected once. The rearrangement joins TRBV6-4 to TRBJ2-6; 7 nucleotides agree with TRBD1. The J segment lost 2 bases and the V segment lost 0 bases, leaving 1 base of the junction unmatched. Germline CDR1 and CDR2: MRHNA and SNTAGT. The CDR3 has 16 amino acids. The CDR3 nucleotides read TGTGCCAGCAGTGACTCAGGGGGCGCTGGGGCCAACGTCCTGACTTTC. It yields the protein CASSDSGGAGANVLTF.

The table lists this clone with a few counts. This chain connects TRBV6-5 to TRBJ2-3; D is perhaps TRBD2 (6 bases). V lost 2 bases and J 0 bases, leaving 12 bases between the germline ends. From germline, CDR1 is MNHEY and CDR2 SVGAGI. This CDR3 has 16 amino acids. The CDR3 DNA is TGTGCCAGCAGTTACGCCGGGACTCATAGCACAGATACGCAGTATTTT. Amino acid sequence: CASSYAGTHSTDTQYF.

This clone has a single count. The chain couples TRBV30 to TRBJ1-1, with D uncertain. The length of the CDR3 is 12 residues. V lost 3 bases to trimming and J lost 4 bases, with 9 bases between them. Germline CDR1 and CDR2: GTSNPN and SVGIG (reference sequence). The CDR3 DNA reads TGTGCCTGGAGCCGCCGGGCCACTGAAGCTTTCTTT. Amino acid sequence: CAWSRRATEAFF.

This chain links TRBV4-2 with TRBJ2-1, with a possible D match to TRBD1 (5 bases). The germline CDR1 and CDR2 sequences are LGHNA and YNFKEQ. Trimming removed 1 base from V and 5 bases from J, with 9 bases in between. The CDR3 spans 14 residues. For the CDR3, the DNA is TGTGCCAGCAGCCAAGTAGACAGTGACAATGAGCAGTTCTTC. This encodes CASSQVDSDNEQFF.

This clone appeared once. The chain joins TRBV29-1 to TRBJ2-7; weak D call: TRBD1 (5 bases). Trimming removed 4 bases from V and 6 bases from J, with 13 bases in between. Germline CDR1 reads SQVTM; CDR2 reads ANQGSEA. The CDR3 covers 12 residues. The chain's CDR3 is CSVVGDWVEQYF. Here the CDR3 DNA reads TGCAGCGTTGTAGGGGATTGGGTCGAGCAGTACTTC.

The CDR3 protein is CASSVRQGAEETQYF. The CDR3 DNA reads as TGTGCCAGCTCAGTCAGACAGGGGGCGGAGGAGACCCAGTACTTC. The chain joins TRBV18 to TRBJ2-5, with 10 nucleotides matching TRBD1. From germline, CDR1 is KGHSH and CDR2 LQKENI. Unmatched junction bases numbered 8, after V lost 5 bases and J lost 5 bases. CDR3 length: 15 residues.

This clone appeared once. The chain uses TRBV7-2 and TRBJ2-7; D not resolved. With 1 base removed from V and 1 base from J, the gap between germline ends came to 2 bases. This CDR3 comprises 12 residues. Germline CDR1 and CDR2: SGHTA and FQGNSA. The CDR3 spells CASSLVSYEQYF. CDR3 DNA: TGTGCCAGCAGCTTAGTTTCCTACGAGCAGTACTTC.

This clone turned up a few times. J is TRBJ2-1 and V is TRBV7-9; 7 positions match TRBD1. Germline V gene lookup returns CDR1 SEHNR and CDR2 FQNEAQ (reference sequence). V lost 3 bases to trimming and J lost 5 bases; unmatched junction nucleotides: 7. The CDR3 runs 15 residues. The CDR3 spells CASSLTGQIHNEQFF. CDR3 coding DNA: TGTGCCAGCAGCTTGACGGGACAGATCCACAATGAGCAGTTCTTC.

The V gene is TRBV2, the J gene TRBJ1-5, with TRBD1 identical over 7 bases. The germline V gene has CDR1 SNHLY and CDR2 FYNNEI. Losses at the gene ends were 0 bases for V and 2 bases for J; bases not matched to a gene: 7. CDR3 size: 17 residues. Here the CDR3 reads CASSEAPDRAGNQPQHF. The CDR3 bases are TGTGCCAGCAGTGAAGCACCTGACAGGGCCGGCAATCAGCCCCAGCATTTT.